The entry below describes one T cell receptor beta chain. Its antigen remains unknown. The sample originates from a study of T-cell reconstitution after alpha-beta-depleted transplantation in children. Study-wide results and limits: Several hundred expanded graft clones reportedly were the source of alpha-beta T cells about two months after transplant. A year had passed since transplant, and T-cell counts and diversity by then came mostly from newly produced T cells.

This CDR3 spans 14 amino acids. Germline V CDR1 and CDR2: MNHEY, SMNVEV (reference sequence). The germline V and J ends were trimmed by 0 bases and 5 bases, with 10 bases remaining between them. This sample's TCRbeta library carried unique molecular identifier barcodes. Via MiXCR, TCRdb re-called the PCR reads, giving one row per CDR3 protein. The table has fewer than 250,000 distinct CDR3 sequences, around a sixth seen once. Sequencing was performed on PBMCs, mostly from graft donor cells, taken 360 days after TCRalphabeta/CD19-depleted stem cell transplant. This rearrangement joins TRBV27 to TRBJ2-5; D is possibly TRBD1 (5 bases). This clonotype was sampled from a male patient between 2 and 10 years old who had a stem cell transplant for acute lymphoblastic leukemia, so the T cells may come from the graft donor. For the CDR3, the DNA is TGTGCCAGCAGTTTATCGGGGCCCCGGGAGACCCAGTACTTC. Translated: CASSLSGPRETQYF.